The present T cell receptor beta chain was sequenced within a study of T cells in Graves' hyperthyroidism and ophthalmopathy. Used for diagnoses were clinical symptoms, serum thyroxine and TRAb, thyroid ultrasound and orbital computed tomography. This clonotype has more than one count but fewer than ten. Germline loops: CDR1 LGHNA, CDR2 YNFKEQ. The CDR3 sequence is 13 residues long. V was trimmed by 0 bases and J by 10 bases, leaving 10 bases between them. Amplified regions were TCR beta CDR3 sequences from RNA transcripts. TCR CDR3 underwent first-round RT-PCR with the HTBI primer set. MiXCR, run by TCRdb on the multiplex PCR reads, gives a single entry per CDR3 protein. The table records 300,000 to 400,000 distinct CDR3 sequences, approximately 15% of them present only once.

The receptor's source is an older woman with Graves' hyperthyroidism. The rearrangement links TRBV4-2 to TRBJ2-1, with unresolved D. The sample consisted of blood. For the CDR3, the DNA is TGTGCCAGCAGCCAAGAAGTGCGCCTAGAGCAGTTCTTC. Its translation is CASSQEVRLEQFF.